This T cell receptor beta chain is drawn from a study of vaccination effects on CD4 cells after COVID-19. Study-level results: By a late point after vaccination, infection- and vaccine-induced clones had shrunk markedly through clonal contraction.

In the ViraFEST assay, antigen-specific CD4+ clonotypes were identified by expansion after peptide-pool stimulation. Once cultured for 9 to 11 days, the cells underwent separation to obtain CD4+ T cells. This person caught SARS-CoV-2 sometime from March to December 2020, and PCR testing confirmed the infection. Two-dose BNT162b2 or mRNA-1273 vaccination was given to participants. It was with roughly 10 IU/ml IL-2 and around 10 ug/ml peptides that two million PBMC per well were cultured. In the case of this clone: Its antigen is unknown.

The protocol was immunoSEQ multiplex PCR, while the TCRdb copy is restricted to in-frame clones and leaves out a portion. The sample contains fewer than 15,000 clones, approximately 70% of which appear only once. Germline CDR1 reads SGHNT; CDR2 reads YYREEE (reference sequence). Trimming removed 4 bases from V and 2 bases from J, with 10 bases in between. CDR3 size: 13 residues. This receptor was identified in a human donor who had a prior SARS-CoV-2 infection. This chain joins TRBV5-4 and TRBJ2-7, with D possibly being TRBD1 (6 bases). Sequencing was performed on CD4+ T cells from PBMCs cultured with HCoV-NL63 spike peptides, taken after COVID-19 vaccination. CDR3 DNA sequence: TGTGCCAGCAGCGTGGGGGCCCCCTACGAGCAGTACTTC. Protein sequence: CASSVGAPYEQYF.